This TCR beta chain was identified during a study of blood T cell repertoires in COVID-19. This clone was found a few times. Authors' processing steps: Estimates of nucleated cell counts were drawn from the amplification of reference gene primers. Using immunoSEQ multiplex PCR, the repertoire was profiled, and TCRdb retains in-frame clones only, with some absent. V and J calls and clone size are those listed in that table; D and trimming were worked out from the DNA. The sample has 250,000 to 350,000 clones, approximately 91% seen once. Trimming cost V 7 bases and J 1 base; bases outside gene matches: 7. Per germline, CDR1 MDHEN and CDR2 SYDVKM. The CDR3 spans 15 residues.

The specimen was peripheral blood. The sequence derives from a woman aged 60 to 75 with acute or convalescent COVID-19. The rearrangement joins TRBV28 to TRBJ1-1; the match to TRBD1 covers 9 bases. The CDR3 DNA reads TGTGCCAGCACCTTGGGGACAGGGAAGAACACTGAAGCTTTCTTT. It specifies CASTLGTGKNTEAFF.